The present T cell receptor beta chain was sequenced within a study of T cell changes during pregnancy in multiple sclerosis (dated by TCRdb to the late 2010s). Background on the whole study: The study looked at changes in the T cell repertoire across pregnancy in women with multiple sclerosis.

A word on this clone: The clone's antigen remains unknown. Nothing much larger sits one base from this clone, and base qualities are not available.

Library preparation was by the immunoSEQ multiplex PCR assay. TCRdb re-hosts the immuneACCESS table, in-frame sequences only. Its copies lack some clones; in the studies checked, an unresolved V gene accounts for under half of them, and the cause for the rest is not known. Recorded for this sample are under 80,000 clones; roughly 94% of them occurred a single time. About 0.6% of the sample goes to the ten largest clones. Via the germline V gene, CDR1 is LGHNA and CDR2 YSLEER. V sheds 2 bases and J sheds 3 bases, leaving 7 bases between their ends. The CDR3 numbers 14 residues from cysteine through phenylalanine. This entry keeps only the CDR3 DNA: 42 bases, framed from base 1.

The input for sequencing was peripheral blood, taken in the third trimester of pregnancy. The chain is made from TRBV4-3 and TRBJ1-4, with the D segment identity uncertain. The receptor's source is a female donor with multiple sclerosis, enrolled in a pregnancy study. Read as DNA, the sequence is TGCGCCAGCAGCCAATTGGGAGCTAATGAAAAACTGTTTTTT. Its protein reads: CASSQLGANEKLFF.